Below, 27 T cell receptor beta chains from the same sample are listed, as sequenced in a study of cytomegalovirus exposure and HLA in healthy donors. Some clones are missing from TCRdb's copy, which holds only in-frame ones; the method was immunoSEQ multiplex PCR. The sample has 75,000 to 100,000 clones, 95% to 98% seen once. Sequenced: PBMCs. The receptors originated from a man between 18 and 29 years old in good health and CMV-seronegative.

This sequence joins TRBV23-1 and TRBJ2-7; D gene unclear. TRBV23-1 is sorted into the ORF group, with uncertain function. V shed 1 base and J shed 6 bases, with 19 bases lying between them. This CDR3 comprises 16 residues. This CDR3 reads CASSQLCGASLGEQYF. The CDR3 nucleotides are TGCGCCAGCAGTCAATTGTGCGGAGCTTCCCTGGGCGAGCAGTACTTC.

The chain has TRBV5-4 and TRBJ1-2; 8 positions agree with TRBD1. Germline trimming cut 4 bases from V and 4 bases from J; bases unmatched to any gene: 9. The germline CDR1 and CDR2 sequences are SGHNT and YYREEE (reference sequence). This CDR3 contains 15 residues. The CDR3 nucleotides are TGTGCCAGCAGCCCCAACGCCGGGACAGGCTATGGCTACACCTTC. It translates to CASSPNAGTGYGYTF.

CDR3 protein: CASSFCGNPYGYTF. The CDR3 region has the DNA TGTGCCAGCAGCTTTTGCGGGAACCCCTATGGCTACACCTTC. The V gene is TRBV7-6, the J gene TRBJ1-2; the D is unclear. The CDR3 is made up of 14 amino acids. The V end was cut by 3 bases, the J end by 4 bases, with 12 bases between. Germline lookup yields CDR1 SGHVS and CDR2 FNYEAQ.

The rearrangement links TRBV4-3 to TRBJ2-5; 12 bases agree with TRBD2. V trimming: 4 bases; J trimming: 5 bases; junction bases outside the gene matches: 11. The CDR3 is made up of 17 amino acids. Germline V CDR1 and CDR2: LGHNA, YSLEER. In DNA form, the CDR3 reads TGCGCCAGCAGCCTCCGAACCCTAGCGGGAGGGGGGGAGACCCAGTACTTC. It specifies CASSLRTLAGGGETQYF.

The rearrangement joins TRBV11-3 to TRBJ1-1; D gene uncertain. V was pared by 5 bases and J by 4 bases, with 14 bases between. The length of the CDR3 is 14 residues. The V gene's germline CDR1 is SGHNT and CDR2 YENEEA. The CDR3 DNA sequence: TGTGCCAGCAGCCTCAGCGGGCTGGGCACTGAAGCTTTCTTT. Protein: CASSLSGLGTEAFF.

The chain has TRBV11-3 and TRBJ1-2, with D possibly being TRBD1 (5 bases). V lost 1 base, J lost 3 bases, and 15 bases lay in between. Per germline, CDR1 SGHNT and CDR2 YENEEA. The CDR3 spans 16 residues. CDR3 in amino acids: CASSLGRRDLHYGYTF. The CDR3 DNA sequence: TGTGCCAGCAGCTTAGGTCGCAGGGATTTACACTATGGCTACACCTTC. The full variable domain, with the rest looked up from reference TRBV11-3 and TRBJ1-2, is EAGVVQSPRYKIIEKKQPVAFWCNPISGHNTLYWYLQNLGQGPELLIRYENEEAVDDSQLPKDRFSAERLKGVDSTLKIQPAELGDSAVYLCASSLGRRDLHYGYTFGSGTRLTVV.

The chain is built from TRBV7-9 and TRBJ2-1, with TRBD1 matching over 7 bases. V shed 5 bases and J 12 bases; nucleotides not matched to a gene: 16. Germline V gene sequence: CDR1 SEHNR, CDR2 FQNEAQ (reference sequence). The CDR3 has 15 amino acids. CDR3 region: CASSPRQGRVIRQFF. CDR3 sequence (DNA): TGTGCCAGCAGCCCCCGACAGGGAAGGGTGATACGGCAGTTCTTC.

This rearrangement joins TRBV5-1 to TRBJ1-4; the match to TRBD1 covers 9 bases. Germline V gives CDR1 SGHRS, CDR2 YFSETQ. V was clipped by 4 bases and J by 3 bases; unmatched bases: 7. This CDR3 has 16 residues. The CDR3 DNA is TGCGCCAGCAGCCGGGACAGGGCGAGAGCTAATGAAAAACTGTTTTTT. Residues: CASSRDRARANEKLFF.

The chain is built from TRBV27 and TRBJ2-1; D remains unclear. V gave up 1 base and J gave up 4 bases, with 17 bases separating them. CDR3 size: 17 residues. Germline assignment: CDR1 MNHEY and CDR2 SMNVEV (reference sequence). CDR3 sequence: CASSLLTSHVTYNEQFF. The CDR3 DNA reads TGTGCCAGCAGTTTATTAACGTCGCATGTTACATACAATGAGCAGTTCTTC.

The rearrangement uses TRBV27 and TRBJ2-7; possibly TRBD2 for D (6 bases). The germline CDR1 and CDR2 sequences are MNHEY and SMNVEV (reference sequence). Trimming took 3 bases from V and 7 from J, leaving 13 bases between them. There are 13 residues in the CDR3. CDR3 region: CASSFTGVGEQYF. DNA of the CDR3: TGTGCCAGCAGTTTTACGGGAGTAGGTGAGCAGTACTTC.

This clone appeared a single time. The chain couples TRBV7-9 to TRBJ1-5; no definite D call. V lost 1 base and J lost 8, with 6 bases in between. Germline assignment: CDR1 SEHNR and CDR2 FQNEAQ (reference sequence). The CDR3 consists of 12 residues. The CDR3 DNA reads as TGTGCCAGCAGCTTAGGAGTGGAGCCCCAGCATTTT. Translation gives CASSLGVEPQHF.

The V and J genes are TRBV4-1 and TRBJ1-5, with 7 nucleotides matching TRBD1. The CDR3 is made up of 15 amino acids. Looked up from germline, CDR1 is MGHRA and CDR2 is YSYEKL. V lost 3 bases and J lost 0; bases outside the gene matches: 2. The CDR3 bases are TGCGCCAGCAGCCATGGGACAGATAGCAATCAGCCCCAGCATTTT. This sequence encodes CASSHGTDSNQPQHF.

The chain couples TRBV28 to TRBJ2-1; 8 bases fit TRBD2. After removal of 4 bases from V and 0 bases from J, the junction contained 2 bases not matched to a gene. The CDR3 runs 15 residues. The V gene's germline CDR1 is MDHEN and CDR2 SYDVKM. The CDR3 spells CASSSSGSSYNEQFF. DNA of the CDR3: TGTGCCAGCAGTTCTAGCGGGTCCTCCTACAATGAGCAGTTCTTC.

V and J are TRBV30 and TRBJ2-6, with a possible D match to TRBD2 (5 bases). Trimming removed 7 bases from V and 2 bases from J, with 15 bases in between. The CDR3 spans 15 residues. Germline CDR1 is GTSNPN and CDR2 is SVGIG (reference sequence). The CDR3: CAFILAGAGANVLTF. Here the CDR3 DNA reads TGTGCCTTTATCTTGGCCGGGGCTGGGGCCAACGTCCTGACTTTC.

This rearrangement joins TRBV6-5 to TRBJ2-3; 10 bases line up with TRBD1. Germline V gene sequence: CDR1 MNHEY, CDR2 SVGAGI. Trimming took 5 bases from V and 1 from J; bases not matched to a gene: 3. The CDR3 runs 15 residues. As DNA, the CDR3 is TGTGCCAGCAGTGGGGACAGGGGCCGCACAGATACGCAGTATTTT. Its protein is CASSGDRGRTDTQYF.

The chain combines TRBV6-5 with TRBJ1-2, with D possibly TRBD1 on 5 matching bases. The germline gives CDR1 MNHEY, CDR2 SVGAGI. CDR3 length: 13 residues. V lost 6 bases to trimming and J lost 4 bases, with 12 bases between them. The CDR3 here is CASRTGSGYGYTF. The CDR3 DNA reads TGTGCCAGCAGAACAGGATCTGGCTATGGCTACACCTTC.

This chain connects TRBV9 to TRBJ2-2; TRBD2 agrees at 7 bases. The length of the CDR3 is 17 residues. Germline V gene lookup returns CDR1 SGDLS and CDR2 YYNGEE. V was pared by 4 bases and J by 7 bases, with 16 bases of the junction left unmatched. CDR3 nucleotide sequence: TGTGCCAGCAGCCCTGATAGGGGTCCGGGGGGTAACGGGGAGCTGTTTTTT. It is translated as CASSPDRGPGGNGELFF.

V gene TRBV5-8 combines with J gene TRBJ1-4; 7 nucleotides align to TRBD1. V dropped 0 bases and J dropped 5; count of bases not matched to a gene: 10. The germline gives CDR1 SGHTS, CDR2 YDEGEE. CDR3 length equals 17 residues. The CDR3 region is CASSLASYGTENEKLFF. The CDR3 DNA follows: TGTGCCAGCAGCTTGGCTTCTTACGGGACAGAGAATGAAAAACTGTTTTTT.

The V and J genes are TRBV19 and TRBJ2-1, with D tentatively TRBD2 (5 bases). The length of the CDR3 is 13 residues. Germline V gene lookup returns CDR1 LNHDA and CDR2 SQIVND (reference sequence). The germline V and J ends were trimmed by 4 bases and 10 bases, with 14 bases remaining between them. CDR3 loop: CASSTATSYEQFF. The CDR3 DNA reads TGTGCCAGTAGTACCGCCACTAGTTACGAGCAGTTCTTC.

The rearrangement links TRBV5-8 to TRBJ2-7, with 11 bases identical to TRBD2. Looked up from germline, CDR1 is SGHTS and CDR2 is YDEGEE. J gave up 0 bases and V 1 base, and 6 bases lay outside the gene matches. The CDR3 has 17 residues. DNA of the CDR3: TGTGCCAGCAGCTTGCGACTAGCGGGAACCCGCTCCTACGAGCAGTACTTC. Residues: CASSLRLAGTRSYEQYF.

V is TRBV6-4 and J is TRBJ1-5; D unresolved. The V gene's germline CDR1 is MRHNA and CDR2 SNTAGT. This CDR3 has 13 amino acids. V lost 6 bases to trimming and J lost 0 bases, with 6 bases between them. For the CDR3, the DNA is TGTGCCAGCAGCGGGGATAGCAATCAGCCCCAGCATTTT. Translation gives CASSGDSNQPQHF.

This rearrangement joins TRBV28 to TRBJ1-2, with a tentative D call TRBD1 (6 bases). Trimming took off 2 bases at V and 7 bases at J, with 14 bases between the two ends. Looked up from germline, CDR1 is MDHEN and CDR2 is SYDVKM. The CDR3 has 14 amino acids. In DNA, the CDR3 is TGTGCCAGCAGTTTAGTACAGGGTTCAGGTGGCTACACCTTC. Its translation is CASSLVQGSGGYTF.

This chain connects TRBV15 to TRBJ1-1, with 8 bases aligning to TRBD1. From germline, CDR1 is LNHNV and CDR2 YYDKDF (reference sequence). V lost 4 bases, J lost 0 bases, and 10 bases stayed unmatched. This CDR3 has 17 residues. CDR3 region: CATSTTGTGVMNTEAFF. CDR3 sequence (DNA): TGTGCCACCAGCACAACCGGGACAGGAGTTATGAACACTGAAGCTTTCTTT.

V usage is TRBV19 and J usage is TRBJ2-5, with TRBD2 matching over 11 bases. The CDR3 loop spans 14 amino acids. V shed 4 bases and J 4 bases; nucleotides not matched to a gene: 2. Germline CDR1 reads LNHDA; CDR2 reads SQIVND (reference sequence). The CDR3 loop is CASSNSGRGETQYF. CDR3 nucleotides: TGTGCCAGTAGTAATAGCGGGAGGGGAGAGACCCAGTACTTC.

The CDR3 protein is CASSTRLATDTQYF. In nucleotides, the CDR3 is TGTGCCAGCAGCACCAGACTAGCCACAGATACGCAGTATTTT. This rearrangement joins TRBV9 to TRBJ2-3, with 7 bases aligning to TRBD2. J gave up 2 bases and V 4 bases, and 4 bases lay outside the gene matches. The CDR3 length is 14 residues. Germline V gene sequence: CDR1 SGDLS, CDR2 YYNGEE.

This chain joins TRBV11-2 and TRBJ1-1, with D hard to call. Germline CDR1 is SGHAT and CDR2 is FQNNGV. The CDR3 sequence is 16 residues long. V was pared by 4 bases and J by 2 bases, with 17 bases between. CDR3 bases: TGTGCCAGCAGCTGGAGCCCTAGTCGGAGTAACACTGAAGCTTTCTTT. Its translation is CASSWSPSRSNTEAFF. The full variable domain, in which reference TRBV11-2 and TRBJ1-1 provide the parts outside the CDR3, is EAGVAQSPRYKIIEKRQSVAFWCNPISGHATLYWYQQILGQGPKLLIQFQNNGVVDDSQLPKDRFSAERLKGVDSTLKIQPAKLEDSAVYLCASSWSPSRSNTEAFFGQGTRLTVV.

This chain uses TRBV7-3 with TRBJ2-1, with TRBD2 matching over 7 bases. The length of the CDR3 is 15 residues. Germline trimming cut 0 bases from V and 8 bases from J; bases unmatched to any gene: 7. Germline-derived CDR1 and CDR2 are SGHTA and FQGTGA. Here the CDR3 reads CASSLTPGTNYEQFF. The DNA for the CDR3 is TGTGCCAGCAGCTTAACACCCGGGACTAACTATGAGCAGTTCTTC.